The clone carrying this TCR beta chain was detected many times. Its antigen is undetermined. V lost 4 bases to trimming and J lost 1 base; unmatched junction nucleotides: 4. CDR3 size: 16 residues. The data were taken from a study of early T cells in non-severe SARS-CoV-2 infection. About the research overall: The sequenced material was bulk RNA from unsorted whole blood, and its chains were unpaired. Whole-study results and caveats: The matching step, a VDJdb search, favored anti-spike CD8 responses and missed private and CD4 specificities.

Unique molecular identifiers were attached to individual cDNA molecules. MiXCR, applied by TCRdb to the 5' RACE reads, yields one record per CDR3 protein. This sample yields approximately 70,000 distinct CDR3 sequences, of which roughly 4.5% are seen a single time; around 3.4% belongs to the top ten. The chain combines TRBV12-3 or TRBV12-4 with TRBJ2-5; 12 positions match TRBD1. The specimen was whole blood, collected at baseline. This receptor was taken from an adult who was a healthcare worker with PCR-confirmed SARS-CoV-2 infection or an uninfected control (not recorded which). The donor label of this sample is uncertain. CDR3 loop: CASSSRDRGPQETQYF. The CDR3 coding sequence is TGTGCCAGCAGTTCCCGGGACAGGGGGCCCCAAGAGACCCAGTACTTC.